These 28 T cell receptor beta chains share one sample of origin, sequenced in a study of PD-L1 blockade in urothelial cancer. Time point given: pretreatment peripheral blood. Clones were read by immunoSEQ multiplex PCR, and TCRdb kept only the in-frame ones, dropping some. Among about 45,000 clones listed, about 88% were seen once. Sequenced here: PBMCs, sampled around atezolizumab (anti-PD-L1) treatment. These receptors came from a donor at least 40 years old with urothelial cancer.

Here the CDR3 reads CASSQTAGLAGAGELFF. The CDR3 region has the DNA TGCGCCAGCAGCCAGACCGCCGGGCTAGCGGGAGCCGGGGAGCTGTTTTTT. The chain joins TRBV5-1 to TRBJ2-2; 10 bases fit TRBD2. V was clipped by 4 bases and J by 6 bases; unmatched bases: 12. The germline CDR1 and CDR2 sequences are SGHRS and YFSETQ. CDR3 length: 17 residues.

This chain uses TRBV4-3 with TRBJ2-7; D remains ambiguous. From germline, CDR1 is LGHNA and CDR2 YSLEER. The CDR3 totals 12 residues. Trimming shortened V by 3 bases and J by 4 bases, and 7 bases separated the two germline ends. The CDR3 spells CASSQGPYEQYF. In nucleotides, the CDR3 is TGCGCCAGCAGCCAGGGCCCTTACGAGCAGTACTTC.

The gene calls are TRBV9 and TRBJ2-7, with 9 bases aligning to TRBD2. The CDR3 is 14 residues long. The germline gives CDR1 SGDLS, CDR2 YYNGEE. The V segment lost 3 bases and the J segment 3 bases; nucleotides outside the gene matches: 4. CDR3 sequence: CASSGSGSYYEQYF. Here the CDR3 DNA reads TGTGCCAGCAGCGGTAGCGGGAGTTACTACGAGCAGTACTTC.

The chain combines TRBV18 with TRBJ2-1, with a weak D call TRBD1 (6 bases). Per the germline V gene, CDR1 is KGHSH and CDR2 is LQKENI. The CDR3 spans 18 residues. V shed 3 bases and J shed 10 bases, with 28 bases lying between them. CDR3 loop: CASSPVGQGSPLTREQFF. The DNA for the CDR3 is TGTGCCAGCTCACCGGTCGGGCAGGGGTCCCCCCTTACGAGGGAGCAGTTCTTC.

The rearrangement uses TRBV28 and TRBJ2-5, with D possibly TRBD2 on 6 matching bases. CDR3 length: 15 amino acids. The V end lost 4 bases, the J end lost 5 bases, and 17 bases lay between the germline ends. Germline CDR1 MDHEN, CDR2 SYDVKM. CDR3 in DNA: TGTGCCAGCAGTTCCCTTGGGGGGTTGGGGGAGACCCAGTACTTC. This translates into CASSSLGGLGETQYF.

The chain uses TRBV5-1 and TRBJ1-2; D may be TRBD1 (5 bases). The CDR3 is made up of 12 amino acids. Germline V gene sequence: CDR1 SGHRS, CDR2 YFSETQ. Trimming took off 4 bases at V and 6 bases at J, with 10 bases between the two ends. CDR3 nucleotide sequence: TGCGCCAGCAGCCCCCAGGGTGATGGCTACACCTTC. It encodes CASSPQGDGYTF.

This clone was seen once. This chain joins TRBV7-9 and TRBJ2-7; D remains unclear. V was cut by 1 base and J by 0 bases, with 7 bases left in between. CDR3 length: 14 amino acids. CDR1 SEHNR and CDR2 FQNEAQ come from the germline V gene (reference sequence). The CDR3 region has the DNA TGTGCCAGCAGCTTAGGGCCAAACTCCTACGAGCAGTACTTC. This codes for CASSLGPNSYEQYF.

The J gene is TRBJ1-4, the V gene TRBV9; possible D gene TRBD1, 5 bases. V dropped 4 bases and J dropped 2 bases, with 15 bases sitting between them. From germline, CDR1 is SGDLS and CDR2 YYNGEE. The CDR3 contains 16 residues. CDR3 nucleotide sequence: TGTGCCAGCAGCCCGAACAGGCTGGGGACTAATGAAAAACTGTTTTTT. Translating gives CASSPNRLGTNEKLFF. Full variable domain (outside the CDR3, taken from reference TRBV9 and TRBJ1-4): DSGVTQTPKHLITATGQRVTLRCSPRSGDLSVYWYQQSLDQGLQFLIQYYNGEERAKGNILERFSAQQFPDLHSELNLSSLELGDSALYFCASSPNRLGTNEKLFFGSGTQLSVL.

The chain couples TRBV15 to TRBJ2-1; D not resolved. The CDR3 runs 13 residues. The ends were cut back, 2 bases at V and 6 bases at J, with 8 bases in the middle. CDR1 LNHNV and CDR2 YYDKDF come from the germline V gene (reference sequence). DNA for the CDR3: TGTGCCACCAGCAGACCCTACTTCAATGAGCAGTTCTTC. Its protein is CATSRPYFNEQFF.

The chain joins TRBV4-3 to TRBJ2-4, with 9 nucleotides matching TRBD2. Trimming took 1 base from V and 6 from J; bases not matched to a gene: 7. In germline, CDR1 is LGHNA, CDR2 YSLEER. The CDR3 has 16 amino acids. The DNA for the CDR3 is TGCGCCAGCAGCCAAGGTAGCGGGAGCGGGGCAAACATTCAGTACTTC. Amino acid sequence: CASSQGSGSGANIQYF.

CDR3 residues: CASSLRAGEVEETQYF. Written as DNA, the CDR3 is TGTGCCAGCAGCTTACGGGCGGGGGAGGTCGAAGAGACCCAGTACTTC. J is TRBJ2-5 and V is TRBV11-3, with TRBD2 matching over 7 bases. The V segment lost 2 bases and the J segment 3 bases; nucleotides outside the gene matches: 9. CDR3 length: 16 amino acids. CDR1 is SGHNT, CDR2 YENEEA, per germline.

CDR3 sequence: CAISTGTGTFEQYF. In DNA form, the CDR3 reads TGTGCCATCAGCACCGGGACAGGGACGTTCGAGCAGTACTTC. J is TRBJ2-7 and V is TRBV10-3, with 9 positions matching TRBD1. The CDR3 covers 14 residues. V lost 6 bases to trimming and J lost 6 bases; unmatched junction nucleotides: 9. Germline V gives CDR1 ENHRY, CDR2 SYGVKD.

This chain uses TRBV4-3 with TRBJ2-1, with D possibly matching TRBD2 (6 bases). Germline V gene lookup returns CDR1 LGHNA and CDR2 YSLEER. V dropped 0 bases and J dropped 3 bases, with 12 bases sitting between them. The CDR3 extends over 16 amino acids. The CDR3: CASSQDRWEDYNEQFF. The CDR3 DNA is TGCGCCAGCAGCCAAGATCGGTGGGAGGACTACAATGAGCAGTTCTTC.

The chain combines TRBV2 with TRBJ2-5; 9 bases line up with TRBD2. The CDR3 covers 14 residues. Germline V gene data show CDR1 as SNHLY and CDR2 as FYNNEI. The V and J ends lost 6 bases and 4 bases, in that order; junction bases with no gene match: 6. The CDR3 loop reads CASRALAGGETQYF. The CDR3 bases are TGTGCCAGCAGGGCACTAGCGGGTGGAGAGACCCAGTACTTC.

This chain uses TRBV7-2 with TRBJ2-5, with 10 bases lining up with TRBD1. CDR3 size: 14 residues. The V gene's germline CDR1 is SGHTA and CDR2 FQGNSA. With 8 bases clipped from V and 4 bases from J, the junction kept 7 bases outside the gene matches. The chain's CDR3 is CASGGQGVGETQYF. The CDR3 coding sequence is TGTGCCAGCGGCGGACAGGGGGTGGGAGAGACCCAGTACTTC.

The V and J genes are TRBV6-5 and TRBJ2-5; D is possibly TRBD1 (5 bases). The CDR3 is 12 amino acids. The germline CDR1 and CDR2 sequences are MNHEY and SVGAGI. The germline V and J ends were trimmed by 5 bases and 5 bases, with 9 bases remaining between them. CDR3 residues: CASSPGRETQYF. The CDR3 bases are TGTGCCAGCAGTCCAGGGCGCGAGACCCAGTACTTC.

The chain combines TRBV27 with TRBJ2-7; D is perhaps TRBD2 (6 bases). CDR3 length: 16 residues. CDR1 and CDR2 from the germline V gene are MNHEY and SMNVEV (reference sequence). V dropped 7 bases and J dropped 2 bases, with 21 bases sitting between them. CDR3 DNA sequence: TGTGCCAGCACCAAGCAGCGGGTAGCCAATGCCTACGAGCAGTACTTC. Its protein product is CASTKQRVANAYEQYF.

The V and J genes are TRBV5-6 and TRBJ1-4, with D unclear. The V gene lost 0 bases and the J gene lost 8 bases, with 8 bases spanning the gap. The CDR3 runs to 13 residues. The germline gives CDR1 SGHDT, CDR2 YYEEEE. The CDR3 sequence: CASSLGQTEKLFF. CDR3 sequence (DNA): TGTGCCAGCAGCTTGGGTCAGACAGAAAAACTGTTTTTT.

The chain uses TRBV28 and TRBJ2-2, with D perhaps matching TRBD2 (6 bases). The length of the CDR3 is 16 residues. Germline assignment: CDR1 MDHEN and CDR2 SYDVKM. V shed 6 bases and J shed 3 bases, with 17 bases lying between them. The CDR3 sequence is CASSSQRERDTGELFF. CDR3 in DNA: TGTGCCAGCAGCTCCCAACGGGAGCGGGACACCGGGGAGCTGTTTTTT.

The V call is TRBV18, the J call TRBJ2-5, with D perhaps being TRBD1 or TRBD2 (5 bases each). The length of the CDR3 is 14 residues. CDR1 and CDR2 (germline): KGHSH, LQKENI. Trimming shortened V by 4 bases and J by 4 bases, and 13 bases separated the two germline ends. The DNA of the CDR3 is TGTGCCAGCTCACAACCGGGGCAGGGAGAGACCCAGTACTTC. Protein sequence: CASSQPGQGETQYF.

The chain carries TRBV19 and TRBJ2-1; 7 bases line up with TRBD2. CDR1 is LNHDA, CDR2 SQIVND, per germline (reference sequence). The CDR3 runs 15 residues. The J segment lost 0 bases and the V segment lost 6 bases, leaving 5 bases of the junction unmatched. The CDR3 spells CASSPSGPSYNEQFF. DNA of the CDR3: TGTGCCAGTAGCCCTAGCGGACCCTCCTACAATGAGCAGTTCTTC.

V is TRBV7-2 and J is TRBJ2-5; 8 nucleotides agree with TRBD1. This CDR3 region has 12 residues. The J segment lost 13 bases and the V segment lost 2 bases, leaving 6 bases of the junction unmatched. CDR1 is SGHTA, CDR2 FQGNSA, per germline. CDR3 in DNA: TGTGCCAGCAGCTTATCCCTGGGACAGGCGTACTTC. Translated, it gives CASSLSLGQAYF. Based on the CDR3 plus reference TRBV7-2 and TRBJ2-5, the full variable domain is GAGVSQSPSNKVTEKGKDVELRCDPISGHTALYWYRQSLGQGLEFLIYFQGNSAPDKSGLPSDRFSAERTGGSVSTLTIQRTQQEDSAVYLCASSLSLGQAYFGPGTRLLVL.

CDR3: CASSNPPASGYYNEQFF. In DNA form, the CDR3 reads TGTGCCAGCAGCAATCCTCCCGCTAGCGGGTATTACAATGAGCAGTTCTTC. The V call is TRBV7-9, the J call TRBJ2-1; 8 bases align to TRBD2. CDR1 and CDR2 (germline): SEHNR, FQNEAQ (reference sequence). Trimming took 5 bases from V and 4 from J; bases not matched to a gene: 13. The CDR3 length is 17 residues. Full variable domain (remainder filled in from reference TRBV7-9 and TRBJ2-1): DTGVSQNPRHKITKRGQNVTFRCDPISEHNRLYWYRQTLGQGPEFLTYFQNEAQLEKSRLLSDRFSAERPKGSFSTLEIQRTEQGDSAMYLCASSNPPASGYYNEQFFGPGTRLTVL.

Here the CDR3 reads CASSIRAREDYGYTF. The CDR3 coding sequence is TGTGCCAGTAGTATACGTGCCAGGGAGGACTATGGCTACACCTTC. This chain connects TRBV19 to TRBJ1-2, with D possibly matching TRBD1 (5 bases). Germline CDR1 reads LNHDA; CDR2 reads SQIVND (reference sequence). V lost 2 bases to trimming and J lost 3 bases, with 13 bases between them. The CDR3 spans 15 residues.

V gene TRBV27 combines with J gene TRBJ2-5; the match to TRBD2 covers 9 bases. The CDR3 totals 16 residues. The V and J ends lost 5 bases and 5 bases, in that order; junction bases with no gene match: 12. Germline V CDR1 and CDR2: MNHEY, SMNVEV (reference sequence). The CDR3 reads CASSPRLAEGLETQYF. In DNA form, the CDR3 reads TGTGCCAGCAGTCCCCGACTAGCGGAGGGTCTGGAGACCCAGTACTTC.

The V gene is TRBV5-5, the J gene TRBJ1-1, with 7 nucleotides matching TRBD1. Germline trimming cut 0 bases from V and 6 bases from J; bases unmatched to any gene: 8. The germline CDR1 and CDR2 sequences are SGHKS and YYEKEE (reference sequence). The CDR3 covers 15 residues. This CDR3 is CASSLAGRGVAEAFF. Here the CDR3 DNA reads TGTGCCAGCAGCTTGGCCGGCAGGGGGGTGGCTGAAGCTTTCTTT.

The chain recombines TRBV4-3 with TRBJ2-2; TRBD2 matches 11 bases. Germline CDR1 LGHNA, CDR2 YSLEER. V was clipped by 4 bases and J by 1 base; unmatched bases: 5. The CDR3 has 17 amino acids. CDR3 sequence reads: CASSRGTSGGNTGELFF. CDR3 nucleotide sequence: TGCGCCAGCAGCCGAGGGACTAGCGGAGGGAACACCGGGGAGCTGTTTTTT.

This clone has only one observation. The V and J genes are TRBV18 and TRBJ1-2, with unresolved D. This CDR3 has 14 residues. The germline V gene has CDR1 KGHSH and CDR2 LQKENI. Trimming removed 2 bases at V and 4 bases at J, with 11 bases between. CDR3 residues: CASSPSLGSYGYTF. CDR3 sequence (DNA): TGTGCCAGCTCACCATCGTTAGGGAGCTATGGCTACACCTTC.